The source of this T cell receptor beta chain is a study of blood T cell repertoires in COVID-19. As for the study in general: The samples span acute and convalescent COVID-19 from the United States, Italy and Spain.

This table comes from immunoSEQ multiplex PCR, and its TCRdb copy is limited to in-frame clones, with some not included. This sample has more than 85,000 clones, with nearly 90% found just once. Per germline, CDR1 KGHSH and CDR2 LQKENI. CDR3 length: 16 residues. Trimming took off 2 bases at V and 4 bases at J, with 12 bases between the two ends. The rearrangement joins TRBV18 to TRBJ2-6; D is undetermined. Sequenced input: peripheral blood. This clonotype originated in a man aged 45 to 65 with active COVID-19. CDR3 coding DNA: TGTGCCAGCTCACCATCAGCAGGCTACGGGGCCAACGTCCTGACTTTC. Translating gives CASSPSAGYGANVLTF.